A selection of T cell receptor beta chains follows, all from one sample in a study of neoadjuvant anti-PD-1 for oral cavity cancer. Profiling relied on immunoSEQ multiplex PCR, and the TCRdb table lists in-frame clones only, not all of them. The sample shows approximately 15,000 clones, roughly 66% of them seen only once. The sequencing here drew on PBMCs, taken before nivolumab (anti-PD-1) treatment. The origin of the receptors is a person between 40 and 85 years old with oral cavity squamous cell carcinoma. The CDR3 runs from the conserved cysteine through the conserved F or W. The D gene is left open where the match is weak. For some rows the clone size is stated as once, few or many, or as a class when expanded; others skip it.

v_call	clone_size	j_call	d_call	cdr3_aa	cdr3_nt
TRBV5-1	.	TRBJ2-5	TRBD1	CASSPGTGGEETQYF	TGCGCCAGCAGCCCGGGGACAGGGGGTGAGGAGACCCAGTACTTC
TRBV9	.	TRBJ2-6	.	CASSADSGQLSGANVLTF	TGTGCCAGCAGCGCGGACTCGGGACAACTCTCTGGGGCCAACGTCCTGACTTTC
TRBV7-2	few	TRBJ1-2	.	CASSLAIGLGYGYTF	TGTGCCAGCAGCTTAGCTATAGGGTTGGGCTATGGCTACACCTTC
TRBV5-1	.	TRBJ2-7	.	CASSLGTASYEQYF	TGCGCCAGCAGCTTGGGGACAGCGAGCTACGAGCAGTACTTC
TRBV5-1	.	TRBJ2-7	.	CASSLDWERYEQYF	TGCGCCAGCAGCCTTGACTGGGAAAGATACGAGCAGTACTTC
TRBV15	.	TRBJ1-5	TRBD1	CATSRDGTGVNQPQHF	TGTGCCACCAGCAGAGATGGGACAGGGGTCAATCAGCCCCAGCATTTT
TRBV29-1	.	TRBJ2-3	.	CSVEASSRGLSTDTQYF	TGCAGCGTTGAAGCCTCCTCCAGGGGACTTAGCACAGATACGCAGTATTTT
TRBV7-6	few	TRBJ2-3	TRBD2	CASSQGLAGGQDTQYF	TGTGCCAGCAGCCAGGGACTAGCGGGAGGACAAGATACGCAGTATTTT
TRBV30	.	TRBJ2-4	TRBD2	CAWSVEREGNIQYF	TGTGCCTGGAGTGTCGAGCGGGAGGGGAACATTCAGTACTTC
TRBV2	.	TRBJ1-1	.	CASNFREGDTEAFF	TGTGCCAGCAATTTCAGGGAAGGGGACACTGAAGCTTTCTTT
TRBV6-5	.	TRBJ2-4	.	CASSSDPPPAKNIQYF	TGTGCCAGCAGTTCCGACCCGCCCCCAGCCAAAAACATTCAGTACTTC
TRBV9	.	TRBJ2-2	.	CASSVREGSYGELFF	TGTGCCAGCAGCGTTAGAGAGGGGAGTTACGGGGAGCTGTTTTTT
TRBV10-1	.	TRBJ1-1	.	CASSESRIGGRRNTEAFF	TGCGCCAGCAGTGAGTCGCGAATAGGGGGACGGAGGAACACTGAAGCTTTCTTT
TRBV19	.	TRBJ1-1	TRBD1	CASSGDRRTVAFF	TGTGCCAGTAGTGGGGACAGGAGGACGGTAGCTTTCTTT
TRBV6-6	.	TRBJ1-1	.	CASSSTDGRTEAFF	TGTGCCAGCAGCTCCACGGACGGGCGCACTGAAGCTTTCTTT
TRBV6-1	.	TRBJ1-2	.	CASSDGLYGYTF	TGTGCCAGCAGTGACGGCCTCTATGGCTACACCTTC
TRBV10-3	.	TRBJ2-7	TRBD1	CAISGQGYEQYF	TGTGCCATCAGTGGACAGGGGTACGAGCAGTACTTC
TRBV5-4	.	TRBJ1-2	.	CASSQQGRINYGYTF	TGTGCCAGCAGTCAACAGGGAAGAATTAACTATGGCTACACCTTC
TRBV2	.	TRBJ2-1	TRBD2	CASSMGLADNNEQFF	TGTGCCAGCAGCATGGGACTAGCGGACAACAATGAGCAGTTCTTC
TRBV5-1	.	TRBJ2-2	.	CASSLGRVTGELFF	TGCGCCAGCAGCTTGGGGCGGGTCACCGGGGAGCTGTTTTTT
TRBV2	.	TRBJ1-5	.	CASAYSGPQHF	TGTGCCAGCGCCTACTCCGGCCCCCAGCATTTT
TRBV7-9	.	TRBJ2-7	TRBD2	CASSFGSGGGPAYEQYF	TGTGCCAGCAGCTTCGGTTCCGGGGGAGGGCCCGCCTACGAGCAGTACTTC
TRBV5-1	.	TRBJ2-7	.	CASRTLREPYEQYF	TGCGCCAGCAGGACGCTACGGGAGCCCTACGAGCAGTACTTC
TRBV6-1	.	TRBJ1-2	.	CASSEAAGREYGYTF	TGTGCCAGCAGTGAAGCAGCAGGGAGGGAGTATGGCTACACCTTC
TRBV4-1	.	TRBJ2-7	TRBD1	CASSQARQGVYEQYF	TGCGCCAGCAGCCAAGCCCGACAGGGGGTATACGAGCAGTACTTC
TRBV6-5	.	TRBJ1-2	.	CASSTQGGGPYGYTF	TGTGCCAGCAGTACCCAGGGAGGGGGGCCATATGGCTACACCTTC
TRBV5-1	once	TRBJ2-7	.	CASSLDPNSYEQYF	TGCGCCAGCAGCTTGGACCCCAACTCCTACGAGCAGTACTTC
TRBV6-1	.	TRBJ2-7	.	CASSEAPWSSYEQYF	TGTGCCAGCAGTGAGGCTCCGTGGAGCTCCTACGAGCAGTACTTC
TRBV28	.	TRBJ2-7	TRBD1	CASSYPFGTGEYEQYF	TGTGCCAGCAGCTACCCGTTTGGGACAGGGGAATACGAGCAGTACTTC
TRBV7-9	.	TRBJ1-5	TRBD1	CASSLGTGEGQPQHF	TGTGCCAGCAGCTTAGGGACAGGGGAAGGCCAGCCCCAGCATTTT
TRBV6-5	.	TRBJ2-7	.	CASSSLSYEQYF	TGTGCCAGCAGTTCTCTTTCCTACGAGCAGTACTTC
TRBV2	.	TRBJ2-7	.	CASSEMGDYEQYF	TGTGCCAGCAGTGAAATGGGAGACTACGAGCAGTACTTC
TRBV6-1	.	TRBJ1-1	.	CASRAQVNHEAFF	TGTGCCAGCAGAGCACAGGTCAACCATGAAGCTTTCTTT
TRBV5-1	.	TRBJ2-7	.	CASSLQGLSPLYEQYF	TGCGCCAGCAGCTTACAGGGTCTATCCCCCCTCTACGAGCAGTACTTC
TRBV5-4	.	TRBJ2-7	.	CASSLWGLNYEQYF	TGTGCCAGCAGCTTGTGGGGGCTTAACTACGAGCAGTACTTC
TRBV6-1	.	TRBJ2-2	.	CASSLRTQAGGELFF	TGTGCCAGCAGTCTTAGGACACAGGCAGGCGGGGAGCTGTTTTTT
TRBV6-1	few	TRBJ1-5	.	CASSLMEQPQHF	TGTGCCAGCAGTCTGATGGAACAGCCCCAGCATTTT
TRBV29-1	.	TRBJ1-2	.	CSVEDRYYGYTF	TGCAGCGTTGAAGACAGATACTATGGCTACACCTTC
TRBV28	few	TRBJ1-2	.	CASVPGDKGYGYTF	TGTGCCAGCGTCCCCGGGGACAAGGGGTATGGCTACACCTTC
TRBV7-9	few	TRBJ1-1	.	CASSFRPNTEAFF	TGTGCCAGCAGCTTTCGTCCGAACACTGAAGCTTTCTTT
TRBV19	.	TRBJ2-2	TRBD1	CASRTQGARGGELFF	TGTGCCAGTAGAACACAGGGGGCGCGGGGCGGGGAGCTGTTTTTT
TRBV29-1	.	TRBJ2-5	TRBD2	CSVEAWGISGSYETQYF	TGCAGCGTTGAAGCCTGGGGGATTAGCGGGAGTTATGAGACCCAGTACTTC
TRBV7-2	.	TRBJ1-5	.	CASTQGGGNQPQHF	TGTGCCAGCACCCAGGGCGGGGGCAATCAGCCCCAGCATTTT